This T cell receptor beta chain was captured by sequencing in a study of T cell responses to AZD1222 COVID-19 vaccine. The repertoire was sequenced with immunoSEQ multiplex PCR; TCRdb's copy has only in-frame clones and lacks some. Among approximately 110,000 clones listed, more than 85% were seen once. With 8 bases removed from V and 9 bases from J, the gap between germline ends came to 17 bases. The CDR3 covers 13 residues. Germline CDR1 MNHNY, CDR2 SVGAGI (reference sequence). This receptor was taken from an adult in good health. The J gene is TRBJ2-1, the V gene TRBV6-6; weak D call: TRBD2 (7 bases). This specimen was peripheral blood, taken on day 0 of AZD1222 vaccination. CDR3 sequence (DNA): TGTGCCAGCCGGGGGCGGGAGACGAGTGAGCAGTTCTTC. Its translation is CASRGRETSEQFF.